This T cell receptor beta chain was profiled in a study of T cell responses to AZD1222 COVID-19 vaccine. This CDR3 is 15 amino acids long. Germline CDR1 and CDR2: LNHDA and SQIVND (reference sequence). Trimming cost V 0 bases and J 1 base, with 7 bases left between them. Data came from immunoSEQ multiplex PCR; TCRdb stores just in-frame clones and leaves some out. The sample has more than 85,000 clones; 70% to 90% are singletons. The rearrangement uses TRBV19 and TRBJ1-5, with D unclear. This receptor was obtained from an adult in good health. The sequencing here drew on peripheral blood, taken on day 0 of AZD1222 vaccination. The CDR3: CASSIDLSSNQPQHF. Written as DNA, the CDR3 is TGTGCCAGTAGTATAGATCTATCCAGCAATCAGCCCCAGCATTTT. Full variable domain (remainder filled in from reference TRBV19 and TRBJ1-5): DGGITQSPKYLFRKEGQNVTLSCEQNLNHDAMYWYRQDPGQGLRLIYYSQIVNDFQKGDIAEGYSVSREKKESFPLTVTSAQKNPTAFYLCASSIDLSSNQPQHFGDGTRLSIL.